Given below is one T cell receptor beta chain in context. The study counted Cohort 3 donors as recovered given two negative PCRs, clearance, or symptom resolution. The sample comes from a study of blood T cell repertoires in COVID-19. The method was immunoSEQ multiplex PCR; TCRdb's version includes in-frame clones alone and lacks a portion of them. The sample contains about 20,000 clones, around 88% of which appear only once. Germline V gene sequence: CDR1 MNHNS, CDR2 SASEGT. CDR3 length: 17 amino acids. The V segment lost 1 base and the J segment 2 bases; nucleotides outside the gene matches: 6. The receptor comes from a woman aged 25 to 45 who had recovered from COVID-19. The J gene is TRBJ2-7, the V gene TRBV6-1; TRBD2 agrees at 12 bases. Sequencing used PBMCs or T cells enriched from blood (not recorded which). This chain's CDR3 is CASSEEGTSGLTYEQYF. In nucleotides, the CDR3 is TGTGCCAGCAGTGAAGAGGGGACTAGCGGGTTAACCTACGAGCAGTACTTC.